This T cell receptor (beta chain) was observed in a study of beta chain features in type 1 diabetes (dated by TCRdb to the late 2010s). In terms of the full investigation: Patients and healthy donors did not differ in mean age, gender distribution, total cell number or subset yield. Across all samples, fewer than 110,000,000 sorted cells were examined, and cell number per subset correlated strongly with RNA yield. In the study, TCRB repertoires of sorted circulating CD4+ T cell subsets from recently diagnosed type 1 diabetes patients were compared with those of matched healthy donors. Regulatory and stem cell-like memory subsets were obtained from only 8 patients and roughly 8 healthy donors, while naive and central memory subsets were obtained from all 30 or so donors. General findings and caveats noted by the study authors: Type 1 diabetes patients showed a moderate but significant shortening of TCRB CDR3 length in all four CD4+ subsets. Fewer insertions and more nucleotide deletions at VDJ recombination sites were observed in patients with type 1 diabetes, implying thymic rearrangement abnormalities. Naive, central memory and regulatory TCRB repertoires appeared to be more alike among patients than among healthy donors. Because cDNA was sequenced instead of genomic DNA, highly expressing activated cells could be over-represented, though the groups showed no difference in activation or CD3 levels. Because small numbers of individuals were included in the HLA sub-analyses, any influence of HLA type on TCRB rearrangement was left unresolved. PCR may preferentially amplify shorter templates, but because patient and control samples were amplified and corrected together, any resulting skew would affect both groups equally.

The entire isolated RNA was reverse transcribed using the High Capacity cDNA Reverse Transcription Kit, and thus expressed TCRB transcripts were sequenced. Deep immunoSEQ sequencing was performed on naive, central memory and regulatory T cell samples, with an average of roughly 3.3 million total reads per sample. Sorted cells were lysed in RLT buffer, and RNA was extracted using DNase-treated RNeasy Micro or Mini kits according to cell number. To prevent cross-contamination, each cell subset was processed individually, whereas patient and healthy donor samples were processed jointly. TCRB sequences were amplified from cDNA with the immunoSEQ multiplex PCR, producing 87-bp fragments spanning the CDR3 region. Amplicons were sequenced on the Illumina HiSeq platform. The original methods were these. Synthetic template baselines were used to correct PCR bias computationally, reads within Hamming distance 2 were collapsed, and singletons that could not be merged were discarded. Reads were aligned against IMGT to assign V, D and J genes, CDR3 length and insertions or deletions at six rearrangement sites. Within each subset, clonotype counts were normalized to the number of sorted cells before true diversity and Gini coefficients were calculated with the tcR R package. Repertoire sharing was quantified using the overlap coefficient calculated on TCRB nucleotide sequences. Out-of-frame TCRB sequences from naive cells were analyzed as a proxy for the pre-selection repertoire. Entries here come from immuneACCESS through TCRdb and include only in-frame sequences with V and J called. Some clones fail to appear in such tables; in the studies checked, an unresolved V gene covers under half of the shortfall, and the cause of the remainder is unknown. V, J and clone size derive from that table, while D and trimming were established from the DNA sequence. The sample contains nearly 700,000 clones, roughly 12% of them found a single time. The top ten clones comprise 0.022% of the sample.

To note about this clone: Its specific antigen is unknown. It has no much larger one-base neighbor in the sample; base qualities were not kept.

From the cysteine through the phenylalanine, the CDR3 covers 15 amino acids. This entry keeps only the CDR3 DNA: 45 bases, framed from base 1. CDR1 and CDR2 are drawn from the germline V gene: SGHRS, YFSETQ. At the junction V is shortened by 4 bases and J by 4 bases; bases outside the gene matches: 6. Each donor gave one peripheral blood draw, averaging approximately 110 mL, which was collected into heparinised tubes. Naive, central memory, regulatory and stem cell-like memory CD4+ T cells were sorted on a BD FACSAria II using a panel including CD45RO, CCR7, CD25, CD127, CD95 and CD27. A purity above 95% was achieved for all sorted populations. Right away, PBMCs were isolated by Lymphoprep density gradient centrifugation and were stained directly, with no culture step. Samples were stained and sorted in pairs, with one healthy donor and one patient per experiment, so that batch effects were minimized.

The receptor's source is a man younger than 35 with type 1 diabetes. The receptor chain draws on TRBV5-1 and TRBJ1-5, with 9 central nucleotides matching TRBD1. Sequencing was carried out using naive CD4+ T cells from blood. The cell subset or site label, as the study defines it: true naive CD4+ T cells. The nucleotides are TGCGCCAGCAGCGTGGGACAGGGACTAAATCAGCCCCAGCATTTT. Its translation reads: CASSVGQGLNQPQHF.